This T cell receptor (beta chain) emerged from a study of CD8 T cells in ankylosing spondylitis. The CDR3 runs 14 residues. V was cut by 6 bases and J by 10 bases, with 19 bases left in between. Germline V gene data show CDR1 as DFQATT and CDR2 as SNEGSKA (reference sequence). TCRdb processed the 5' RACE reads anew with MiXCR; each CDR3 protein has one entry. Of approximately 290,000 distinct CDR3 sequences in the sample, about 20% are singletons; the top ten hold 3.5%. This clonotype has only a few counts. The sample was blood, either unsorted or a sorted T cell fraction (not recorded which). The receptor comes from a female donor with ankylosing spondylitis or in good health (not recorded which). V and J are TRBV20-1 and TRBJ1-6; D gene ambiguous. The CDR3 protein is CSASHGVIGSPLHF. CDR3 bases: TGCAGTGCATCCCACGGGGTAATAGGATCACCCCTCCACTTT.